This T cell receptor (beta chain) was recovered during a study of OX40 agonist ivuxolimab in advanced cancers. Concerning this clone: Its target is not known.

The length of the CDR3 is 16 residues. Looked up from germline, CDR1 is MNHEY and CDR2 is SVGAGI. V was trimmed by 0 bases and J by 12 bases, leaving 23 bases between them. Points from the study as a whole: Clonal expansion from baseline to week 6 occurred in both CD4+ and CD8+ T cells.

Blood specimens came from baseline, cycle 4 day 1, and cycle 7 day 1. The protocol was immunoSEQ multiplex PCR, while the TCRdb copy is restricted to in-frame clones and leaves out a portion. The sample yields around 70,000 clones, roughly 82% seen once. Source: CD4+ or CD8+ T cells sorted from blood, taken in a trial of the OX40 agonist ivuxolimab. The source is an adult with an advanced solid tumor such as melanoma, head and neck, liver or kidney cancer. This rearrangement joins TRBV6-5 to TRBJ1-2; D might be TRBD1 (5 bases). CDR3 region: CASSYSAGVGTHRDTF. Written as DNA, the CDR3 is TGTGCCAGCAGTTACTCGGCGGGCGTCGGGACCCACCGGGACACCTTC.